This T cell receptor (beta chain) was identified during a study of blood T cell repertoires in COVID-19. Study-wide background: Sites across the United States, Italy and Spain contributed samples from acute and convalescent COVID-19. T cells, B-cell-depleted T cells, or PBMCs supplied cDNA or gDNA.

Original handling: Estimation of nucleated cell counts relied on the amplification of reference gene primers. Method: immunoSEQ multiplex PCR; TCRdb's copy keeps in-frame clones and lacks some. V and J calls and clone size are those listed in that table; D and trimming were worked out from the DNA. The data hold some 150,000 clones, with about 90% observed a single time. A few counts support this clone. This CDR3 spans 13 amino acids. V dropped 7 bases and J dropped 6 bases, with 13 bases sitting between them. Germline CDR1 reads GTSNPN; CDR2 reads SVGIG (reference sequence). Material for sequencing was peripheral blood. The gene calls are TRBV30 and TRBJ1-6, with D unclear. The TCR was taken from a man aged 50 or older with active COVID-19. CDR3 in DNA: TGTGCCTACCGCCCCGGTCGTAATTCACCCCTCCACTTT. Protein sequence: CAYRPGRNSPLHF.